This T cell receptor (beta chain) is drawn from a study of cytomegalovirus exposure and HLA in healthy donors. The study's findings and limits: Accurate HLA-A and HLA-B prediction from TCR beta sequences was reported for most subjects. Highly shared variants forming one cluster were likely a sequencing artifact. It was only CMV serostatus that was available as immune exposure information. According to the study, about 180 TCR beta chains were cytomegalovirus-associated.

The ends lost 4 bases at V and 0 bases at J; junction bases unmatched: 15. Germline V gene sequence: CDR1 SGHNT, CDR2 YYREEE (reference sequence). The CDR3 is 18 amino acids. Details on this clone: Its antigen is unidentified.

The PCR ran on 60 Vbeta and 13 Jbeta primers. Profiling relied on immunoSEQ multiplex PCR, and the TCRdb table lists in-frame clones only, not all of them. In the table there are 110,000 to 150,000 clones, under 90% of which are singletons. V and J are TRBV5-4 and TRBJ1-2, with 7 bases matching TRBD1. Sequenced material: PBMCs. This clonotype was obtained from a boy between 2 and 10 years old in good health and CMV-seronegative. This CDR3 is CASSRDSGLPLANYGYTF. Written as DNA, the CDR3 is TGTGCCAGCAGCCGGGACAGCGGCCTACCTTTAGCTAACTATGGCTACACCTTC.